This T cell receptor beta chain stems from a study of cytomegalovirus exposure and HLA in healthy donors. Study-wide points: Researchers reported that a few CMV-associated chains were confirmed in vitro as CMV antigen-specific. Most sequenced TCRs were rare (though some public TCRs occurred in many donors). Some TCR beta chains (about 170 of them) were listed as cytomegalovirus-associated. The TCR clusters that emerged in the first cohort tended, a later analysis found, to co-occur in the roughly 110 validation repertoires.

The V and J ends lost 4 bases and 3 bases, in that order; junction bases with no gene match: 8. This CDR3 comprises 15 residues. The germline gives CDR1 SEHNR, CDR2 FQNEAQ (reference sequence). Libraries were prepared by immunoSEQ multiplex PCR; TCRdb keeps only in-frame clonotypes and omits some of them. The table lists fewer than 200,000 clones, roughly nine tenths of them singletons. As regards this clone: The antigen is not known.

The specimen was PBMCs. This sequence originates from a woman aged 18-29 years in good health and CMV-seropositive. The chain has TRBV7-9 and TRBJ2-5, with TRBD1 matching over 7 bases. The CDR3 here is CASSSFKGQKETQYF. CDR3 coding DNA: TGTGCCAGCAGCTCATTCAAGGGACAGAAAGAGACCCAGTACTTC. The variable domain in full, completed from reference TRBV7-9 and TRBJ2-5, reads DTGVSQNPRHKITKRGQNVTFRCDPISEHNRLYWYRQTLGQGPEFLTYFQNEAQLEKSRLLSDRFSAERPKGSFSTLEIQRTEQGDSAMYLCASSSFKGQKETQYFGPGTRLLVL.